This entry describes one TCR beta chain. The protocol was immunoSEQ multiplex PCR, while the TCRdb copy is restricted to in-frame clones and leaves out a portion. In the table there are 30,000 to 35,000 clones, around 90% of which are singletons. The source of the sample is a study of OX40 agonist ivuxolimab in advanced cancers. Germline V lookup: CDR1 LNHNV, CDR2 YYDKDF (reference sequence). This CDR3 spans 14 amino acids. The V end lost 1 base, the J end lost 5 bases, and 8 bases lay between the germline ends. This TCR was recovered from an adult with an advanced solid tumor such as melanoma, head and neck, liver or kidney cancer. The chain combines TRBV15 with TRBJ1-4; D possibly corresponds to TRBD1 (5 bases). The source was CD4+ or CD8+ T cells sorted from blood, collected in a trial of the OX40 agonist ivuxolimab. The CDR3 loop is CATSRVRENEKLFF. The CDR3 region has the DNA TGTGCCACCAGCAGAGTCAGGGAGAATGAAAAACTGTTTTTT.